This T cell receptor beta chain was profiled in a study of blood T cell repertoires in COVID-19. For the study at large: From T cells, B-cell-depleted T cells, or PBMCs came the material, which was cDNA or gDNA.

In the original workflow: Nucleated cell counts were estimated from reference gene primer amplification. Method: immunoSEQ multiplex PCR; TCRdb's copy keeps in-frame clones and lacks some. Clone size and V and J calls were adopted from that table, with D and trimming inferred from the DNA. The sample contains some 200,000 clones, around 87% of which appear only once. Individuals drawn from 20 to 25 US areas were roughly 18 to 100 years old. There are 15 residues in the CDR3. Trimming removed 0 bases at V and 4 bases at J, with 10 bases between. Germline V lookup: CDR1 LNHDA, CDR2 SQIVND (reference sequence).

Input material: PBMCs or T cells enriched from blood (not recorded which). The clonotype was recovered from a woman in her thirties who had recovered from COVID-19. J is TRBJ1-5 and V is TRBV19; possibly TRBD1 for D (6 bases). CDR3 sequence (DNA): TGTGCCAGTAGTATAGATTGGACAGCGAATCAGCCCCAGCATTTT. This gives the protein CASSIDWTANQPQHF. Supplemented by reference TRBV19 and TRBJ1-5, the full variable domain reads DGGITQSPKYLFRKEGQNVTLSCEQNLNHDAMYWYRQDPGQGLRLIYYSQIVNDFQKGDIAEGYSVSREKKESFPLTVTSAQKNPTAFYLCASSIDWTANQPQHFGDGTRLSIL.